There are many counts of the clone carrying this T cell receptor beta chain. Its antigen is as yet unknown. The read halts 3 residues ahead of the CDR3 end, with the missing end drawn from the germline J gene. The CDR3 is made up of 14 amino acids. V was trimmed by 2 bases and J by 6 bases, leaving 13 bases between them. CDR1 is SGDLS, CDR2 YYNGEE, per germline. Profiled with immunoSEQ multiplex PCR; TCRdb holds only in-frame clones, not every one. The repertoire has more than 35,000 clones, none seen only once; the ten largest take about 1%. The data originate from a study of T cell clonality in common variable immunodeficiency. Overall study results and limits: Fewer deletions and N-nucleotide insertions were reportedly seen in common variable immunodeficiency TCR beta sequences. Compared with healthy controls, CVID subjects showed increased TCRbeta clonality, mostly in about a third. Links between repertoire features and CVID complications were heterogeneity-limited.

Sequencing used peripheral blood mononuclear cells. This clonotype was sampled from a person aged 18 to 69 in good health. The V gene is TRBV9, the J gene TRBJ2-3, with D perhaps TRBD2 (6 bases). CDR3 DNA (partial): TGTGCCAGCAGCGTTAGCGGTAAACTGGATACG. This sequence encodes CASSVSGKLDT. The full CDR3 sequence reads CASSVSGKLDTQYF.